The 7 T cell receptor beta chains presented below share a single source sample, sequenced in a study of beta chain features in type 1 diabetes. Every isolated RNA sample was fully reverse transcribed, so sequencing captured expressed TCRB transcripts. The table came from immunoSEQ multiplex PCR; TCRdb's copy has only in-frame clones and leaves some out. The sample includes about 740,000 clones, roughly 12% of them seen just once. The study's findings and limits: Type 1 diabetes patients showed a moderate but significant shortening of TCRB CDR3s in all four CD4+ subsets.

What these receptors recognize is not known. The sample taken for sequencing was naive CD4+ T cells from blood. The receptors originated from a man aged 18 to 30 with type 1 diabetes.

This clone was observed a handful of times. The chain couples TRBV19 to TRBJ2-1, with a possible D match to TRBD2 (6 bases). The CDR3 covers 17 residues. Trimming left V 6 bases short and J 7 bases short, with 25 bases between. Germline values: CDR1 LNHDA, CDR2 SQIVND (reference sequence). CDR3 sequence: CASSLSPGMGGMNEQFF. CDR3 in DNA: TGTGCCAGTAGCCTATCCCCGGGGATGGGGGGTATGAATGAGCAGTTCTTC.

This clone was found a few times. The chain carries TRBV18 and TRBJ2-7; a weak D match, TRBD2 (5 bases). The CDR3 length is 13 residues. Trimming took off 6 bases at V and 3 bases at J, with 12 bases between the two ends. Germline CDR1 and CDR2: KGHSH and LQKENI. In DNA form, the CDR3 reads TGTGCCAGCTCCGTAGACGGGATCTACGAGCAGTACTTC. This encodes CASSVDGIYEQYF.

This chain connects TRBV25-1 to TRBJ1-2, with TRBD1 matching over 7 bases. Per the germline V gene, CDR1 is MGHDK and CDR2 is SYGVNS. There are 12 residues in the CDR3. Unmatched junction bases numbered 3, after V lost 8 bases and J lost 3 bases. CDR3 sequence (DNA): TGTGCCAGCTGGACAGGCTACTATGGCTACACCTTC. Its translation: CASWTGYYGYTF.

The chain employs TRBV19 and TRBJ1-2; tentatively, D is TRBD1 (6 bases). Trimming took off 8 bases at V and 3 bases at J, with 16 bases between the two ends. CDR3 length: 14 residues. Germline V gene data show CDR1 as LNHDA and CDR2 as SQIVND (reference sequence). The CDR3 spells CASRTARRDYGYTF. CDR3 DNA sequence: TGTGCCAGTCGGACAGCGAGGAGGGACTATGGCTACACCTTC.

This clone was seen more than once but under ten times. The CDR3 is CASSGTWSTEAFF. In DNA form, the CDR3 reads TGTGCCAGTAGTGGTACATGGAGCACTGAAGCTTTCTTT. The chain combines TRBV19 with TRBJ1-1, with unresolved D. The germline CDR1 and CDR2 sequences are LNHDA and SQIVND (reference sequence). This CDR3 region has 13 residues. The ends were cut back, 5 bases at V and 4 bases at J, with 11 bases in the middle.

The chain uses TRBV18 and TRBJ2-7; D may be TRBD1 (7 bases). The CDR3 runs 15 residues. CDR1 KGHSH and CDR2 LQKENI come from the germline V gene. Trimming shortened V by 6 bases and J by 0 bases, and 15 bases separated the two germline ends. The chain's CDR3 is CASSPAGQISYEQYF. The CDR3 DNA is TGTGCCAGCTCCCCTGCGGGACAGATCTCCTACGAGCAGTACTTC.

The rearrangement joins TRBV4-2 to TRBJ1-2; D is unclear. CDR3 size: 15 residues. CDR1 LGHNA and CDR2 YNFKEQ come from the germline V gene. V dropped 1 base and J dropped 0 bases, with 9 bases sitting between them. As DNA, the CDR3 is TGTGCCAGCAGCCAAGTCGATCAGTCTAACTATGGCTACACCTTC. This gives the protein CASSQVDQSNYGYTF.